The rows below give T cell receptor beta chains drawn from one sample of a study of immune heterogeneity within non-small cell lung tumors. TCRdb reprocessed the multiplex PCR reads via MiXCR and lists one record per CDR3 protein. The sample includes just under 3,000 distinct CDR3 sequences, 20% to 30% of them seen just once. Sequencing was carried out using lung tumor tissue. Receptors were obtained from a female donor with non-small cell lung cancer. Both conserved end residues are trimmed from each CDR3. The order of the fields is V gene, CDR3 protein.

v_gene: TRBV10-3; CDR3aa: AISESAGNEQF
v_gene: TRBV2; CDR3aa: ASTFSSGANVLT
v_gene: TRBV27; CDR3aa: ASSLSGAGYAEAF
v_gene: TRBV30; CDR3aa: AWAGQIEAF
v_gene: TRBV28; CDR3aa: ASSQRQGFGGNTIY
v_gene: TRBV20-1; CDR3aa: SARGGEREGPGPTDTQY
v_gene: TRBV2; CDR3aa: ASTHLAGVAEQF
v_gene: TRBV29-1; CDR3aa: SVAGEYNQPQH
v_gene: TRBV30; CDR3aa: AWAGGPYTEAF
v_gene: TRBV5-1; CDR3aa: ASSPEGLAGTSTDTQY
v_gene: TRBV2; CDR3aa: ASNPELNQPQH
v_gene: TRBV7-2; CDR3aa: ASSWDTGSYNEQF
v_gene: TRBV11-2; CDR3aa: ASSLGGFTEAF
v_gene: TRBV15; CDR3aa: ATSRVSGGTYEQY
v_gene: TRBV13; CDR3aa: ASSQAGGVSYEQY
v_gene: TRBV20-1; CDR3aa: SARVGTISNQPQH
v_gene: TRBV25-1; CDR3aa: ASSERTGMNTEAF
v_gene: TRBV12-3/TRBV12-4; CDR3aa: ASSEGQPPAF
v_gene: TRBV9; CDR3aa: ASRGQWEETQY
v_gene: TRBV5-1; CDR3aa: ASSPRGGANTGELF
v_gene: TRBV5-1; CDR3aa: ASTKQGNSVYEQY
v_gene: TRBV10-2; CDR3aa: ASSELASGLATQY
v_gene: TRBV28; CDR3aa: ASSLLRGEDTEAF
v_gene: TRBV30; CDR3aa: DWSPLAGVNYEQY
v_gene: TRBV19; CDR3aa: ASSIDRGLGLDEQF
v_gene: TRBV19; CDR3aa: ASSNGVAPGNTIY
v_gene: TRBV19; CDR3aa: ASRQLARGDTGELF
v_gene: TRBV28; CDR3aa: ASSFEAPGQGLATSTDTQY
v_gene: TRBV4-2; CDR3aa: ASTPTEGSYNSPLH
v_gene: TRBV11-2; CDR3aa: ASSPRGGTNTGELF
v_gene: TRBV4-2; CDR3aa: ASTPTEGPYNSPLH
v_gene: TRBV6-5; CDR3aa: ASSSRAGGTDTQY
v_gene: TRBV20-1; CDR3aa: SARPLRSSYEQY
v_gene: TRBV20-1; CDR3aa: SALSGLAGTDTQY
v_gene: TRBV11-1; CDR3aa: ASSLGGPDEQF
v_gene: TRBV11-3; CDR3aa: ASSGGTSGREQY
v_gene: TRBV5-1; CDR3aa: ASSFLDGASGSST
v_gene: TRBV7-3; CDR3aa: ASNSSLTSNREQF
v_gene: TRBV19; CDR3aa: ASRQRSGMGSSYNEQF